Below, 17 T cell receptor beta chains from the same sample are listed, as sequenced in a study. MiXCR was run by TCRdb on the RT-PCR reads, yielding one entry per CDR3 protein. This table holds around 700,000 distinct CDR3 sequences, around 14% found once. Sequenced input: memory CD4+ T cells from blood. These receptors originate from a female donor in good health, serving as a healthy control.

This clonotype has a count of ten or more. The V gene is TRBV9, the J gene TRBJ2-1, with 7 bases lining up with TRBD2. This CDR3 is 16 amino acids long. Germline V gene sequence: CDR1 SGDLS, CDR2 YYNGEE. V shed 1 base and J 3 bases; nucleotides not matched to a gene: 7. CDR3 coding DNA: TGTGCCAGCAGCGTAATTAAGGCGGGGGACTACAATGAGCAGTTCTTC. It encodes CASSVIKAGDYNEQFF.

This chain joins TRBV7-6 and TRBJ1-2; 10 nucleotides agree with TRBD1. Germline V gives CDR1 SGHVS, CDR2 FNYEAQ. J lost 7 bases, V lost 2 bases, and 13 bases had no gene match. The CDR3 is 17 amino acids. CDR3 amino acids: CASSLISTGTGVGGYTF. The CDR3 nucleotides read TGTGCCAGCAGCTTAATATCGACCGGGACAGGGGTTGGTGGCTACACCTTC.

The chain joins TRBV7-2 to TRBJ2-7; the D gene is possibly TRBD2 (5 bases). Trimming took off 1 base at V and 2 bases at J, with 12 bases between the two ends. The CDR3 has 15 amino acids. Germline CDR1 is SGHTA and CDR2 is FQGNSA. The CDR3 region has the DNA TGTGCCAGCAGCTTAGTTCGGCTAGCTCCCTACGAGCAGTACTTC. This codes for CASSLVRLAPYEQYF.

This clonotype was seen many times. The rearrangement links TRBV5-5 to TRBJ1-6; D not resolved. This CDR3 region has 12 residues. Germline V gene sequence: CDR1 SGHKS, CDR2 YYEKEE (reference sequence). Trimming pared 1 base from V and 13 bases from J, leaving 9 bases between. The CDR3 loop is CASSLLEPPLHF. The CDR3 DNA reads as TGTGCCAGCAGCTTGTTAGAACCCCCCCTCCACTTT.

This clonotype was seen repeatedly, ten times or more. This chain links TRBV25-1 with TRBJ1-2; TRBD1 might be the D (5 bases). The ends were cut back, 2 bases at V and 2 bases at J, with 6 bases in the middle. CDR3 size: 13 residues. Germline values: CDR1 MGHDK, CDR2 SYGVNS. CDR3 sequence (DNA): TGTGCCAGCAGTGAAGGGGGGAACTATGGCTACACCTTC. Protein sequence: CASSEGGNYGYTF.

For the CDR3, the DNA is TGTGCCAGCAGCTTAGGTCGGGACAGTTACACCGGGGAGCTGTTTTTT. Residues: CASSLGRDSYTGELFF. The chain has TRBV11-1 and TRBJ2-2, with 7 bases that match TRBD1. This CDR3 region has 16 residues. Germline values: CDR1 SGHAT, CDR2 FQDESV (reference sequence). Germline trimming cut 1 base from V and 3 bases from J; bases unmatched to any gene: 5. Full variable domain (outside the CDR3, taken from reference TRBV11-1 and TRBJ2-2): EAEVAQSPRYKITEKSQAVAFWCDPISGHATLYWYRQILGQGPELLVQFQDESVVDDSQLPKDRFSAERLKGVDSTLKIQPAELGDSAMYLCASSLGRDSYTGELFFGEGSRLTVL.

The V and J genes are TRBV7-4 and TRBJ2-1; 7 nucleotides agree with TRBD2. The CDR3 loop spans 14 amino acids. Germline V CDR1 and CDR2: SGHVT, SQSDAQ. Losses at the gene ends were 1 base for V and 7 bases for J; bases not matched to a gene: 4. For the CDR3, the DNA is TGTGCCAGCAGCTTAGGGCTAGCGGAAAATGAGCAGTTCTTC. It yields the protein CASSLGLAENEQFF. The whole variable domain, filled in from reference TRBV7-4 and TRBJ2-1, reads GAGVSQSPRYKVAKRGRDVALRCDSISGHVTLYWYRQTLGQGSEVLTYSQSDAQRDKSGRPSGRFSAERPERSVSTLKIQRTEQGDSAVYLCASSLGLAENEQFFGPGTRLTVL.

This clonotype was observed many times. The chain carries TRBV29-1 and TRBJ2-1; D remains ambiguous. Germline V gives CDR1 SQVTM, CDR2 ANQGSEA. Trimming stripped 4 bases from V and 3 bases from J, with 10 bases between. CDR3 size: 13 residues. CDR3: CSVVGQNYNEQFF. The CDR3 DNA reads TGCAGCGTTGTGGGTCAAAACTACAATGAGCAGTTCTTC.

Here the CDR3 DNA reads TGTGCCAGCAGTTTGGGGGGGACCACTGAAGCTTTCTTT. Its protein product is CASSLGGTTEAFF. This chain joins TRBV28 and TRBJ1-1, with TRBD1 as a possible D gene (5 bases). This CDR3 is 13 amino acids long. With 3 bases removed from V and 4 bases from J, the gap between germline ends came to 9 bases. Germline values: CDR1 MDHEN, CDR2 SYDVKM. The whole variable domain, filled in from reference TRBV28 and TRBJ1-1, reads DVKVTQSSRYLVKRTGEKVFLECVQDMDHENMFWYRQDPGLGLRLIYFSYDVKMKEKGDIPEGYSVSREKKERFSLILESASTNQTSMYLCASSLGGTTEAFFGQGTRLTVV.

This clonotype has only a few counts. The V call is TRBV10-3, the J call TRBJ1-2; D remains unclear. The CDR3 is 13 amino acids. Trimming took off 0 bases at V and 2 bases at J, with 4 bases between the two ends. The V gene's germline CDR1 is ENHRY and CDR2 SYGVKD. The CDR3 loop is CAISESYNYGYTF. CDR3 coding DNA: TGTGCCATCAGTGAGTCTTACAACTATGGCTACACCTTC.

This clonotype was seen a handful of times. The CDR3 coding sequence is TGTGCCAGCAGCTCCTTAGCGGGCCGCACAGATACGCAGTATTTT. Translated, it gives CASSSLAGRTDTQYF. The gene calls are TRBV7-9 and TRBJ2-3, with TRBD2 identical over 7 bases. The ends lost 4 bases at V and 1 base at J; junction bases unmatched: 5. The CDR3 runs 15 residues. Germline V gives CDR1 SEHNR, CDR2 FQNEAQ (reference sequence).

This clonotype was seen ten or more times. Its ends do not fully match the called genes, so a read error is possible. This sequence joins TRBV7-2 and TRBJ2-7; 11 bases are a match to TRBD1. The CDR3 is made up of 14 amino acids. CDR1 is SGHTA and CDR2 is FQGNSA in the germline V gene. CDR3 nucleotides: TGTGCTAGCAGCCCGGGACAGGGGGTCTACGAGCAGTACTTC. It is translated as CASSPGQGVYEQYF.

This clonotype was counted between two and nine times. CDR3 in amino acids: CASRMGRLNTEAFF. The CDR3 nucleotides are TGTGCCAGCAGGATGGGACGTTTGAACACTGAAGCTTTCTTT. J is TRBJ1-1 and V is TRBV6-6; D possibly corresponds to TRBD1 (5 bases). Trimming took 6 bases from V and 0 from J, leaving 11 bases between them. The CDR3 runs 14 residues. Germline V gives CDR1 MNHNY, CDR2 SVGAGI (reference sequence).

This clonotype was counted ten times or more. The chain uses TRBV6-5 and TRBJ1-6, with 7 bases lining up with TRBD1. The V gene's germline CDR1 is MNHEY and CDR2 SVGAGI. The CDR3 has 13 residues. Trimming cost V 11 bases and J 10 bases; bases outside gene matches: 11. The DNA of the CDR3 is TGTGCCGCGAGAAGGGGGCACGGGTCACCCCTCCACTTT. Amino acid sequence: CAARRGHGSPLHF.

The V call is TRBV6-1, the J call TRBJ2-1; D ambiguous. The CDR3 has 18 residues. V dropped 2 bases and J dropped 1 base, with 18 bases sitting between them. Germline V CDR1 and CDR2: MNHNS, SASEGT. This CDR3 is CASSEYVLRIRSYNEQFF. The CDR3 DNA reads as TGTGCCAGCAGTGAATATGTGCTAAGAATCAGATCCTACAATGAGCAGTTCTTC.

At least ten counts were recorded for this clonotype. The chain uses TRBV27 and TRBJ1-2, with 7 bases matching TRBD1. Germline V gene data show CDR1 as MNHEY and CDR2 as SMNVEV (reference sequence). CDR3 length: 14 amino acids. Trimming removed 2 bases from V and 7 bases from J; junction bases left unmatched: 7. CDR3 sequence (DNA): TGTGCCAGCAGTTTAGCACAGGGGTATGCTGGCTACACCTTC. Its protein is CASSLAQGYAGYTF.

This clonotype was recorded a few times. The CDR3 sequence: CASSLGTSGGSRDTQYF. Here the CDR3 DNA reads TGCGCCAGCAGCTTGGGGACTAGCGGGGGGTCGAGGGATACGCAGTATTTT. The V call is TRBV5-1, the J call TRBJ2-3; 14 nucleotides line up with TRBD2. This CDR3 is built from 17 residues. Germline lookup yields CDR1 SGHRS and CDR2 YFSETQ. The V gene end was trimmed by 0 bases and the J gene end by 6 bases; junction bases not matched to a gene: 6.